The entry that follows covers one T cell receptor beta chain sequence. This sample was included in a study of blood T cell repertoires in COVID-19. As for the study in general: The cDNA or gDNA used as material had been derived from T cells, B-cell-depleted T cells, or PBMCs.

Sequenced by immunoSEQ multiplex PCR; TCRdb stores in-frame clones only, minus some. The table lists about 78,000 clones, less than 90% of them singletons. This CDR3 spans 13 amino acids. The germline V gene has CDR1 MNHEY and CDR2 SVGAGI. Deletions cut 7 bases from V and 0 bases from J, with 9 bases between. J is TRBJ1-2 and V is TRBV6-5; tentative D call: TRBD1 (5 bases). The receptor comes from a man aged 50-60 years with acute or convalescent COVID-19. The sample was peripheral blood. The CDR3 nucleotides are TGTGCCAGCATGGCAGGGTCTAACTATGGCTACACCTTC. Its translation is CASMAGSNYGYTF.